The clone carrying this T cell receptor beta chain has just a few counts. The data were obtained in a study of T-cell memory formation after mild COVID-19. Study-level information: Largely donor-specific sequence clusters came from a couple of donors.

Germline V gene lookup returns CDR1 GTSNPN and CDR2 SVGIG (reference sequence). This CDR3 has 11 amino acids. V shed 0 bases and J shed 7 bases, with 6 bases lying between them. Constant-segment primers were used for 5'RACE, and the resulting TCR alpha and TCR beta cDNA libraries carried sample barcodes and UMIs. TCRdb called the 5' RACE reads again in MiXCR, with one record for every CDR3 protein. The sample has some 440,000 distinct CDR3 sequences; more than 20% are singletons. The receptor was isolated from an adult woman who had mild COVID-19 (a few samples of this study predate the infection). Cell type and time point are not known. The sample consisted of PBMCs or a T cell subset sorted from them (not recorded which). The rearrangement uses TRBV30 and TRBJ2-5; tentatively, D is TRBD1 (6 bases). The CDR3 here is CAWSVGGTQYF. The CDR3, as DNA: TGTGCCTGGAGTGTAGGGGGGACCCAGTACTTC.